This paragraph covers one TCR beta chain sequence. Its antigen is currently unknown. This sample was taken from a study of cytomegalovirus exposure and HLA in healthy donors. In the study overall: Membership in the Caucasian-associated ancestry cluster was found for 81% of about 430 genotyped donors. The study, taken as a whole, reports: One later analysis reportedly identified an Asian-associated ancestry cluster that showed fewer N-insertions than the approximately 700-donor mean.

Between the trimmed V and J ends, which lost 0 bases and 5 bases, there was a span of 23 bases. There are 18 residues in the CDR3. PCR involved 60 Vbeta and 13 Jbeta primers. TCRdb's table, derived via immunoSEQ multiplex PCR, lists solely in-frame clones and lacks some. The sample yields fewer than 150,000 clones, around 80% seen once. This chain joins TRBV23-1 and TRBJ2-7; the D is unclear. TRBV23-1 is treated as an ORF (open reading frame) with a function not yet certain. The specimen sequenced was PBMCs. The clonotype originates from a man over 45 in good health and CMV-seronegative. CDR3 bases: TGCGCCAGCAGTCAATCCAGGCAGGTTCTCCCCTCTTATCACGAGCAGTACTTC. This gives the protein CASSQSRQVLPSYHEQYF.